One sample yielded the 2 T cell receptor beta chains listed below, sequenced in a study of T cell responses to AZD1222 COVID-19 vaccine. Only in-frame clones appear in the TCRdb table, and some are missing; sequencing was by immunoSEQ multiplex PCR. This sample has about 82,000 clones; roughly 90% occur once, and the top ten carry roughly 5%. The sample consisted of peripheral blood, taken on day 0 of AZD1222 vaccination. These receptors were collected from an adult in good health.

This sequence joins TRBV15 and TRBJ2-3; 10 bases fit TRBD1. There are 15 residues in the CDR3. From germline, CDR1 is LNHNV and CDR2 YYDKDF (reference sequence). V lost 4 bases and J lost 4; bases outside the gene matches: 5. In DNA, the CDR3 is TGTGCCACCAGCACTGACAGGGGGCTCCCAGATACGCAGTATTTT. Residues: CATSTDRGLPDTQYF. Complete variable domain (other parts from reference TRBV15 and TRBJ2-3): DAMVIQNPRYQVTQFGKPVTLSCSQTLNHNVMYWYQQKSSQAPKLLFHYYDKDFNNEADTPDNFQSRRPNTSFCFLDIRSPGLGDTAMYLCATSTDRGLPDTQYFGPGTRLTVL.

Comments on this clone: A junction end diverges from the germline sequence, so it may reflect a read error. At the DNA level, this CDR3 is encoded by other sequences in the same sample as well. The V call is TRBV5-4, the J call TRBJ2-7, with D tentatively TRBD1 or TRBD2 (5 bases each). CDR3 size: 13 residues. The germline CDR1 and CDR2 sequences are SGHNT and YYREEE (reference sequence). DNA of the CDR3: TGCGCCAGCAGCTGGGACCCCTTCCTCGAGCAGTACTTC. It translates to CASSWDPFLEQYF.